Detailed here is one T cell receptor beta chain. This specimen comes from a study of blood T cell repertoires in COVID-19. The protocol was immunoSEQ multiplex PCR, while the TCRdb copy is restricted to in-frame clones and leaves out a portion. The data show 130,000 to 150,000 clones, with about four fifths seen just once and around 3.7% held by the top ten. The CDR3 loop spans 17 amino acids. CDR1 and CDR2 from the germline V gene are KGHSH and LQKENI. V shed 0 bases and J shed 14 bases, with 25 bases lying between them. Sequencing input: peripheral blood. V is TRBV18 and J is TRBJ1-4; no reliable D call. The source of this sequence is a man between 65 and 79 years old who had recovered from COVID-19. The CDR3 nucleotides are TGTGCCAGCTCACCACCAAATCCGGCAGGCCCCAGAGAAGAGCTGTTTTTT. Its translation: CASSPPNPAGPREELFF.